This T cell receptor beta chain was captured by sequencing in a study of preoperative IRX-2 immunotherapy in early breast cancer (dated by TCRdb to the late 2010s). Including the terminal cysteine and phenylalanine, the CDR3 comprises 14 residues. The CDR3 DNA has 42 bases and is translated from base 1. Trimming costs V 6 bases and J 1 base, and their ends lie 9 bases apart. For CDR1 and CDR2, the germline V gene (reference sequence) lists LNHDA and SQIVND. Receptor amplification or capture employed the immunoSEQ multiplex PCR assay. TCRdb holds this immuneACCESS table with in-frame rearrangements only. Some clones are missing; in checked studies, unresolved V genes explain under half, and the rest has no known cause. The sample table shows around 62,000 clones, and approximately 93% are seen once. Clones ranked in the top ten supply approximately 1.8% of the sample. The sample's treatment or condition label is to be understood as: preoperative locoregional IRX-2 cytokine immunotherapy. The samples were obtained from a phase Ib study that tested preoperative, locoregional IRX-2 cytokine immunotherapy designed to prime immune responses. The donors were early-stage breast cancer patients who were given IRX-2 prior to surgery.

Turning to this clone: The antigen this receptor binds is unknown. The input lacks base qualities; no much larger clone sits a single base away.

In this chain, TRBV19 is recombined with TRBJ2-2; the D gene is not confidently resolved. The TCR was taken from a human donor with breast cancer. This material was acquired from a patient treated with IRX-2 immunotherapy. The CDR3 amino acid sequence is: CASRSLVNTGELFF. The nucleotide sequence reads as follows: TGTGCCAGTAGGAGTTTGGTGAACACCGGGGAGCTGTTTTTT.